The 21 T cell receptor beta chains below come from one sample, sequenced in a study of persistence of HIV-infected CD4 T cells. Sequencing used immunoSEQ version 4 in survey mode. Data came from immunoSEQ multiplex PCR; TCRdb stores just in-frame clones and leaves some out. This table has tens of thousands of clones, around 89% appearing once. Their specific antigens are unknown. Cells were stimulated nonspecifically with anti-CD3/anti-CD28 magnetic beads. Sorting of responding CD4+ T cells relied on upregulated CD40 ligand together with CD69. The material sequenced was CD4+ T cells sorted from PBMCs after 18-hour stimulation, taken from a patient who received antiretroviral therapy. Every receptor here comes from an adult woman with HIV who was CMV-seropositive.

The chain combines TRBV27 with TRBJ1-5; 9 positions agree with TRBD1. Germline V gene sequence: CDR1 MNHEY, CDR2 SMNVEV (reference sequence). The CDR3 is 16 residues long. V lost 3 bases to trimming and J lost 2 bases; unmatched junction nucleotides: 5. CDR3 residues: CASSFTGGAGNQPQHF. CDR3 bases: TGTGCCAGCAGTTTTACAGGGGGCGCCGGCAATCAGCCCCAGCATTTT.

The chain is built from TRBV4-1 and TRBJ2-1; D gene uncertain. The CDR3 loop spans 14 amino acids. CDR1 and CDR2 from the germline V gene are MGHRA and YSYEKL. The V gene lost 4 bases and the J gene lost 5 bases, with 12 bases spanning the gap. The CDR3 coding sequence is TGCGCCAGCAGCCGACGATTGACCGACAATGAGCAGTTCTTC. Its translation is CASSRRLTDNEQFF.

On this clone itself: The sample has other DNA sequences that encode this CDR3 too. The chain has TRBV5-1 and TRBJ1-2; unclear D gene. CDR3 length equals 13 residues. The germline V and J ends were trimmed by 0 bases and 1 base, with 4 bases remaining between them. Germline CDR1 SGHRS, CDR2 YFSETQ. CDR3 region: CASSLDGNYGYTF. CDR3 in DNA: TGCGCCAGCAGCTTGGACGGTAACTATGGCTACACCTTC.

V and J are TRBV28 and TRBJ1-4; 9 nucleotides agree with TRBD1. The CDR3 spans 17 residues. Germline V gene lookup returns CDR1 MDHEN and CDR2 SYDVKM. V shed 6 bases, J shed 0 bases, and the junction held 8 bases outside the gene matches. CDR3 loop: CASRPTGGGPTNEKLFF. The DNA of the CDR3 is TGTGCCAGCAGACCGACAGGGGGGGGGCCAACTAATGAAAAACTGTTTTTT.

This clone was seen only once. The chain is built from TRBV4-2 and TRBJ1-6; unclear D gene. Per the germline V gene, CDR1 is LGHNA and CDR2 is YNFKEQ. The CDR3 has 15 residues. With 0 bases removed from V and 6 bases from J, the gap between germline ends came to 9 bases. CDR3 residues: CASSQDARSNSPLHF. CDR3 nucleotide sequence: TGTGCCAGCAGCCAAGATGCCAGGTCTAATTCACCCCTCCACTTT.

V usage is TRBV6-5 and J usage is TRBJ1-1, with D possibly being TRBD1 (6 bases). The germline V and J ends were trimmed by 4 bases and 0 bases, with 12 bases remaining between them. The CDR3 is made up of 15 amino acids. The V gene's germline CDR1 is MNHEY and CDR2 SVGAGI. The DNA of the CDR3 is TGTGCCAGCAGTTTCAGGACAGAGATGAACACTGAAGCTTTCTTT. Translation gives CASSFRTEMNTEAFF.

The chain has TRBV12-2 and TRBJ1-1. TRBV12-2 is reported as a pseudogene. CDR3 length: 13 residues. Written as DNA, the CDR3 is TGTGCAAGTCGCTTACCCGGGAACACTGAAGCTTTCTTT. This gives the protein CASRLPGNTEAFF.

The gene calls are TRBV30 and TRBJ1-6; D is uncertain. The CDR3 is 13 amino acids. Trimming took off 4 bases at V and 8 bases at J, with 12 bases between the two ends. Germline-derived CDR1 and CDR2 are GTSNPN and SVGIG (reference sequence). The CDR3: CAWTDGMDSPLHF. DNA of the CDR3: TGTGCCTGGACGGACGGGATGGATTCACCCCTCCACTTT.

This chain uses TRBV6-1 with TRBJ2-7; possible D gene TRBD2, 7 bases. Between the trimmed V and J ends, which lost 0 bases and 7 bases, there was a span of 19 bases. This CDR3 is 16 amino acids long. In germline, CDR1 is MNHNS, CDR2 SASEGT. The CDR3, as DNA: TGTGCCAGCAGTGAAGCGCTTATGGGGGGGCGCCGGGAGCAGTACGTC. Its translation: CASSEALMGGRREQYV.

V is TRBV5-1 and J is TRBJ1-1, with TRBD1 identical over 7 bases. The germline V gene has CDR1 SGHRS and CDR2 YFSETQ. The V and J ends lost 0 bases and 8 bases, in that order; junction bases with no gene match: 10. The CDR3 is made up of 15 amino acids. The CDR3 DNA reads as TGCGCCAGCAGCTTGGGCGGCAGGGGGTGGGCGGAAGCTTTCTTT. As protein: CASSLGGRGWAEAFF.

This clone was found once. V is TRBV9 and J is TRBJ2-1, with 8 bases identical to TRBD2. This CDR3 contains 16 residues. The V gene's germline CDR1 is SGDLS and CDR2 YYNGEE. V lost 4 bases to trimming and J lost 9 bases; unmatched junction nucleotides: 15. The CDR3 reads CASSPGGGGSVGEQFF. The CDR3 nucleotides read TGTGCCAGCAGCCCCGGAGGCGGGGGGAGCGTTGGTGAGCAGTTCTTC.

CDR3 nucleotide sequence: TGCGCCAGCAGCCCCCACGGGACAACTAACTACGAGCAGTACTTC. It is translated as CASSPHGTTNYEQYF. V and J are TRBV5-1 and TRBJ2-7; perhaps TRBD1 as D (6 bases). Germline V CDR1 and CDR2: SGHRS, YFSETQ. With 4 bases removed from V and 3 bases from J, the gap between germline ends came to 17 bases. The CDR3 is 15 amino acids.

Points on this clone: At one end the junction does not follow the germline gene, possibly because of a read error. The chain's CDR3 is CASSPDRGVAETQYF. CDR3 coding DNA: TGTGCTAGCAGCCCCGACAGGGGGGTTGCAGAGACCCAGTACTTC. This chain uses TRBV7-7 with TRBJ2-5, with 9 bases identical to TRBD1. This CDR3 has 15 residues. The V gene's germline CDR1 is SSHAT and CDR2 FNYEAQ (reference sequence).

The V call is TRBV19, the J call TRBJ1-3, with D possibly matching TRBD1 (5 bases). The germline V gene has CDR1 LNHDA and CDR2 SQIVND (reference sequence). This CDR3 spans 14 amino acids. Trimming removed 6 bases from V and 3 bases from J, with 12 bases in between. The CDR3 protein is CASSLGHLGNTIYF. CDR3 sequence (DNA): TGTGCCAGTAGCCTCGGACATCTTGGAAACACCATATATTTT.

This clone was observed a few times. The gene calls are TRBV24-1 and TRBJ1-5, with D unclear. V was pared by 1 base and J by 8 bases, with 11 bases between. Germline CDR1 is KGHDR and CDR2 is SFDVKD. This CDR3 is built from 14 residues. This CDR3 is CATSDFYTVKPQHF. CDR3 in DNA: TGTGCCACCAGTGATTTTTATACAGTCAAGCCCCAGCATTTT.

V and J are TRBV18 and TRBJ1-1; D not resolved. The CDR3 runs 13 residues. Germline loops: CDR1 KGHSH, CDR2 LQKENI. The V end was cut by 3 bases, the J end by 0 bases, with 5 bases between. CDR3 sequence (DNA): TGTGCCAGCTCACCGGATTTGAACACTGAAGCTTTCTTT. Its protein is CASSPDLNTEAFF.

Only a few counts were recorded for this clone. This chain links TRBV30 with TRBJ1-2, with TRBD1 matching 10 bases. V trimming: 2 bases; J trimming: 4 bases; junction bases outside the gene matches: 10. Germline lookup yields CDR1 GTSNPN and CDR2 SVGIG (reference sequence). This CDR3 has 16 residues. CDR3 in DNA: TGTGCCTGGAGTCTCAGACCGGGACAGGGGACCTATGGCTACACCTTC. Translation gives CAWSLRPGQGTYGYTF.

The chain links TRBV2 to TRBJ2-3; D uncertain. The germline CDR1 and CDR2 sequences are SNHLY and FYNNEI. Trimming took 6 bases from V and 4 from J, leaving 8 bases between them. The CDR3 loop spans 12 amino acids. DNA for the CDR3: TGTGCCAGCAGCCCCCGCCCAGATACGCAGTATTTT. Translated, it gives CASSPRPDTQYF. Looking up the rest from reference TRBV2 and TRBJ2-3 gives the full variable domain: EPEVTQTPSHQVTQMGQEVILRCVPISNHLYFYWYRQILGQKVEFLVSFYNNEISEKSEIFDDQFSVERPDGSNFTLKIRSTKLEDSAMYFCASSPRPDTQYFGPGTRLTVL.

The chain uses TRBV30 and TRBJ1-2; 7 bases match TRBD1. This CDR3 is built from 14 residues. Per the germline V gene, CDR1 is GTSNPN and CDR2 is SVGIG (reference sequence). Losses at the gene ends were 3 bases for V and 8 bases for J; bases not matched to a gene: 12. The CDR3 coding sequence is TGTGCCTGGAGCGACCCACAGGGGCGCGGAGGCTACACCTTC. Amino acids: CAWSDPQGRGGYTF.

The J gene is TRBJ1-1, the V gene TRBV2, with D possibly matching TRBD1 (5 bases). This CDR3 comprises 12 residues. V was shortened by 6 bases and J by 7 bases, with 12 bases between the two germline ends. Germline values: CDR1 SNHLY, CDR2 FYNNEI. In DNA, the CDR3 is TGTGCCAGCAGCCAGGGTAGGGGTGAAGCTTTCTTT. Amino acids: CASSQGRGEAFF.

This clone was detected once. This chain joins TRBV9 and TRBJ2-7; TRBD2 matches at 9 bases. The V and J ends lost 2 bases and 5 bases, in that order; junction bases with no gene match: 5. The V gene's germline CDR1 is SGDLS and CDR2 YYNGEE. The CDR3 is 14 amino acids. In DNA, the CDR3 is TGTGCCAGCAGCGTCCTAGCGGGGTCCCACGAGCAGTACTTC. Protein: CASSVLAGSHEQYF. Variable domain in full (rest from reference TRBV9 and TRBJ2-7): DSGVTQTPKHLITATGQRVTLRCSPRSGDLSVYWYQQSLDQGLQFLIQYYNGEERAKGNILERFSAQQFPDLHSELNLSSLELGDSALYFCASSVLAGSHEQYFGPGTRLTVT.